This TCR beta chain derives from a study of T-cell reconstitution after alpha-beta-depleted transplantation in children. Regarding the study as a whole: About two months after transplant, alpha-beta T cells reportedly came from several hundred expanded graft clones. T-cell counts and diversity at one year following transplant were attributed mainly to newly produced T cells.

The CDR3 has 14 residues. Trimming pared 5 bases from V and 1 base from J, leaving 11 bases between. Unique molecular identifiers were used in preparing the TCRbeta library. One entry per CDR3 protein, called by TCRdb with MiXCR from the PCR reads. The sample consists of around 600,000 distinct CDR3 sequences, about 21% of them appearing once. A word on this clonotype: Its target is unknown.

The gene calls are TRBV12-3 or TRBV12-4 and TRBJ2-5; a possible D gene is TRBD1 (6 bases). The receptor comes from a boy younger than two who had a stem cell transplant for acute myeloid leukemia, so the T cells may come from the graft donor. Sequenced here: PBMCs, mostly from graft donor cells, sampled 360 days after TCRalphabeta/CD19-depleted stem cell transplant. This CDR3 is CASSAGQFQETQYF. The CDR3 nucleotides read TGTGCCAGCAGTGCCGGACAGTTCCAAGAGACCCAGTACTTC.